This entry lists 17 T cell receptor beta chains sequenced from one sample in a study of blood T cell repertoires in COVID-19. Assay used: immunoSEQ multiplex PCR; TCRdb lists only in-frame clones, some missing. The sample includes 140,000 or so clones, approximately 84% seen only once; the top ten take roughly 3.4%. Sequenced input: PBMCs or T cells enriched from blood (not recorded which). The receptors here all came from a woman in her forties or fifties with acute COVID-19.

The J gene is TRBJ2-7, the V gene TRBV28, with TRBD1 matching over 8 bases. Germline values: CDR1 MDHEN, CDR2 SYDVKM. Trimming took 6 bases from V and 9 from J; bases not matched to a gene: 16. This CDR3 has 15 amino acids. The CDR3 coding sequence is TGTGCCAGCAGCCAGATCGGACAGGGAAAAGTTGGGCAGTACTTC. Encoded protein: CASSQIGQGKVGQYF.

In this sample, this clone turned up once. The J gene is TRBJ1-1, the V gene TRBV11-3; a weak D match, TRBD1 (5 bases). Trimming stripped 1 base from V and 4 bases from J, with 10 bases between. The CDR3 runs 14 residues. The germline gives CDR1 SGHNT, CDR2 YENEEA. CDR3 nucleotides: TGTGCCAGCAGCTTAGGCCTCCAGGGCACTGAAGCTTTCTTT. This codes for CASSLGLQGTEAFF.

The chain recombines TRBV7-3 with TRBJ2-3; D perhaps matches TRBD2 (6 bases). Trimming removed 7 bases at V and 2 bases at J, with 16 bases between. Germline loops: CDR1 SGHTA, CDR2 FQGTGA. The CDR3 totals 15 residues. CDR3 in amino acids: CASTMGGEDTDTQYF. For the CDR3, the DNA is TGTGCCAGCACCATGGGGGGAGAAGACACAGATACGCAGTATTTT.

The chain combines TRBV9 with TRBJ1-6; D unresolved. Trimming took off 4 bases at V and 7 bases at J, with 15 bases between the two ends. The CDR3 has 15 residues. Per germline, CDR1 SGDLS and CDR2 YYNGEE. CDR3 bases: TGTGCCAGCAGCCCCTCTGGGCGGGAAAATTCACCCCTCCACTTT. Protein product: CASSPSGRENSPLHF.

V usage is TRBV9 and J usage is TRBJ2-2; no reliable D call. The germline V gene has CDR1 SGDLS and CDR2 YYNGEE. Trimming removed 4 bases from V and 0 bases from J, with 13 bases in between. This CDR3 contains 16 residues. This CDR3 reads CASSTAAVANTGELFF. The CDR3 DNA is TGTGCCAGCAGCACCGCGGCCGTTGCGAACACCGGGGAGCTGTTTTTT.

The CDR3 is CASTEGAAGANVLTF. As DNA, the CDR3 is TGTGCCAGCACCGAGGGGGCGGCTGGGGCCAACGTCCTGACTTTC. This sequence joins TRBV28 and TRBJ2-6; 7 positions match TRBD1. The CDR3 totals 15 residues. Germline V gene lookup returns CDR1 MDHEN and CDR2 SYDVKM. The junction had 5 bases not matched to a gene; V was cut back by 7 bases and J by 2 bases.

The chain combines TRBV5-1 with TRBJ1-5; D gene uncertain. This CDR3 is 15 amino acids long. Trimming took 0 bases from V and 1 from J, leaving 8 bases between them. Germline V gene lookup returns CDR1 SGHRS and CDR2 YFSETQ. This CDR3 is CASSLVGGSNQPQHF. In DNA, the CDR3 is TGCGCCAGCAGCTTGGTTGGAGGGAGCAATCAGCCCCAGCATTTT.

V and J are TRBV5-1 and TRBJ2-1; 10 nucleotides align to TRBD2. V lost 0 bases and J lost 0; bases outside the gene matches: 6. In germline, CDR1 is SGHRS, CDR2 YFSETQ. The CDR3 has 18 amino acids. DNA for the CDR3: TGCGCCAGCAGCTTGGCGGCGTCTAGCGGGAGCTCCTACAATGAGCAGTTCTTC. It is translated as CASSLAASSGSSYNEQFF.

In its sample, this clone was seen once. The chain links TRBV7-9 to TRBJ2-5, with 11 nucleotides matching TRBD2. J lost 5 bases, V lost 3 bases, and 2 bases had no gene match. This CDR3 spans 14 amino acids. In germline, CDR1 is SEHNR, CDR2 FQNEAQ (reference sequence). CDR3 bases: TGTGCCAGCAGCTTGGCTAGCGGGAGGGAGACCCAGTACTTC. It yields the protein CASSLASGRETQYF.

This clone was seen just once. The chain joins TRBV28 to TRBJ2-7; TRBD1 might be the D (6 bases). CDR3 length: 15 amino acids. In germline, CDR1 is MDHEN, CDR2 SYDVKM. The V and J ends lost 4 bases and 4 bases respectively, with 17 bases between them. This chain's CDR3 is CASSSAPGVGYEQYF. CDR3 nucleotides: TGTGCCAGCAGTTCTGCCCCAGGGGTCGGGTACGAGCAGTACTTC.

The V gene is TRBV2, the J gene TRBJ2-2; a weak D match, TRBD2 (5 bases). Trimming took off 2 bases at V and 8 bases at J, with 9 bases between the two ends. The CDR3 contains 13 residues. In germline, CDR1 is SNHLY, CDR2 FYNNEI. As DNA, the CDR3 is TGTGCCAGCAGTGAAATCCCGGGAGGGGAGCTGTTTTTT. Translating it yields CASSEIPGGELFF.

The chain employs TRBV5-6 and TRBJ2-7, with TRBD2 matching over 8 bases. The V gene's germline CDR1 is SGHDT and CDR2 YYEEEE. There are 16 residues in the CDR3. Trimming took 1 base from V and 0 from J; bases not matched to a gene: 6. CDR3 protein: CASSLRLAGFSYEQYF. The CDR3, as DNA: TGTGCCAGCAGCTTGCGGCTAGCGGGTTTCTCCTACGAGCAGTACTTC.

The chain joins TRBV9 to TRBJ2-3, with 15 positions matching TRBD2. This CDR3 is 16 amino acids long. Per germline, CDR1 SGDLS and CDR2 YYNGEE. J lost 6 bases, V lost 3 bases, and 5 bases had no gene match. This CDR3 reads CASSAGLAGGWDTQYF. CDR3 DNA: TGTGCCAGCAGCGCGGGACTAGCGGGAGGTTGGGATACGCAGTATTTT.

The chain is built from TRBV28 and TRBJ2-7; D perhaps matches TRBD2 (6 bases). The CDR3 is 14 residues long. The germline CDR1 and CDR2 sequences are MDHEN and SYDVKM. The ends were cut back, 8 bases at V and 4 bases at J, with 18 bases in the middle. The chain's CDR3 is CASGVTGTPYEQYF. The CDR3 DNA reads TGTGCCAGCGGGGTTACCGGGACTCCTTACGAGCAGTACTTC.

The rearrangement links TRBV2 to TRBJ1-6, with D perhaps TRBD1 (5 bases). Per the germline V gene, CDR1 is SNHLY and CDR2 is FYNNEI. Trimming took off 4 bases at V and 5 bases at J, with 24 bases between the two ends. The CDR3 is made up of 19 amino acids. DNA of the CDR3: TGTGCCAGCAGTGTCCCCGTGGGTCGGGGACTACCCAATAATTCACCCCTCCACTTT. Its protein product is CASSVPVGRGLPNNSPLHF.

This sequence joins TRBV18 and TRBJ2-1; TRBD2 matches at 14 bases. This CDR3 has 14 residues. Germline values: CDR1 KGHSH, CDR2 LQKENI. Trimming at V came to 3 bases and at J to 8 bases, leaving 0 bases not matched to a gene. Here the CDR3 DNA reads TGTGCCAGCTCACCGGGACTAGCGGGAGATGAGCAGTTCTTC. Translating it yields CASSPGLAGDEQFF.

The rearrangement links TRBV7-3 to TRBJ1-4; no firm D call. The CDR3 is made up of 14 amino acids. The germline V and J ends were trimmed by 3 bases and 4 bases, with 9 bases remaining between them. The germline V gene encodes CDR1 SGHTA and CDR2 FQGTGA. CDR3 residues: CASSFTGNNEKLFF. DNA of the CDR3: TGTGCCAGCAGCTTTACGGGGAATAATGAAAAACTGTTTTTT.